These 22 T cell receptor beta chains originate from one sample sequenced in a study of PD-L1 blockade in urothelial cancer (dated by TCRdb to 2016 to 2017). Reading the label with the study, this specimen's time point is: peripheral blood 6 weeks after treatment start. The method behind the library was the immunoSEQ multiplex PCR assay. The clones in this table, taken by TCRdb from immuneACCESS, are in-frame only. Not every clone is retained; where verified, under half of the shortfall comes from an unresolved V gene, and the cause of the rest is unknown. Across this sample there are some 110,000 clones, with approximately 89% seen only once. The ten largest clonotypes hold approximately 3.8% of the sample. The sequencing used PBMCs, collected around atezolizumab (anti-PD-L1) treatment. The origin of the receptors is a man in his 60s with urothelial cancer.

The chain combines TRBV6-5 with TRBJ2-1; TRBD2 agrees at 8 bases. Germline lookup yields CDR1 MNHEY and CDR2 SVGAGI. The V segment lost 0 bases and the J segment 15 bases; nucleotides outside the gene matches: 13. The CDR3 totals 15 residues. CDR3 sequence: CASSYSREGLKGRFF. CDR3 DNA: TGTGCCAGCAGTTACTCTCGGGAGGGCCTAAAAGGTAGGTTCTTC.

The chain has TRBV6-5 and TRBJ2-7; D is possibly TRBD2 (5 bases). CDR3 length: 15 residues. V was clipped by 0 bases and J by 3 bases, with 12 bases between them. The germline CDR1 and CDR2 sequences are MNHEY and SVGAGI. CDR3 in amino acids: CASSYSSGGRYEQYF. Written as DNA, the CDR3 is TGTGCCAGCAGTTACTCGTCAGGAGGTCGCTACGAGCAGTACTTC.

As for this clone: Germline is not matched at one junction end, which may reflect a read error. The chain is built from TRBV19 and TRBJ2-5; the match to TRBD2 covers 11 bases. The CDR3 loop spans 16 amino acids. Per the germline V gene, CDR1 is LNHDA and CDR2 is SQIVND (reference sequence). The CDR3 DNA is TGTGCCAGCAGTATTACCGGGACTAGCGGAAAAGAGACCCAGTACTTC. Its protein is CASSITGTSGKETQYF.

This chain links TRBV7-8 with TRBJ1-4, with 7 bases fitting TRBD1. CDR3 length equals 15 residues. Germline loops: CDR1 SGHVS, CDR2 FQNEAQ. The J segment lost 6 bases and the V segment lost 1 base, leaving 5 bases of the junction unmatched. The CDR3 here is CASSLDQGGDEKLFF. The DNA for the CDR3 is TGTGCCAGCAGCTTAGATCAGGGGGGAGATGAAAAACTGTTTTTT.

The rearrangement uses TRBV9 and TRBJ2-1; 12 positions agree with TRBD2. CDR1 SGDLS and CDR2 YYNGEE come from the germline V gene. The CDR3 totals 17 residues. V was clipped by 4 bases and J by 4 bases; unmatched bases: 9. CDR3 in DNA: TGTGCCAGCAGCAACTATTTGACTAGCGGGGGATACAATGAGCAGTTCTTC. Residues: CASSNYLTSGGYNEQFF.

The chain is built from TRBV5-1 and TRBJ2-7; 12 bases are a match to TRBD2. The CDR3 consists of 15 residues. The V segment lost 4 bases and the J segment 0 bases; nucleotides outside the gene matches: 2. CDR1 is SGHRS, CDR2 YFSETQ, per germline. CDR3 in amino acids: CASSKGLAGSYEQYF. In nucleotides, the CDR3 is TGCGCCAGCAGCAAGGGACTAGCGGGCTCCTACGAGCAGTACTTC.

This clone was seen once. V gene TRBV2 combines with J gene TRBJ2-3, with 13 bases fitting TRBD2. Germline CDR1 SNHLY, CDR2 FYNNEI. The ends lost 6 bases at V and 3 bases at J; junction bases unmatched: 6. The CDR3 is made up of 16 amino acids. The CDR3 protein is CASRALAGGRTDTQYF. Written as DNA, the CDR3 is TGTGCCAGCAGAGCACTAGCGGGGGGGCGGACAGATACGCAGTATTTT.

In its sample, this clone was seen once. Compared with germline, one end of the junction differs, possibly owing to a read error. This sequence joins TRBV28 and TRBJ2-7; TRBD2 agrees at 12 bases. Germline V lookup: CDR1 MDHEN, CDR2 SYDVKM. There are 16 residues in the CDR3. This CDR3 reads CASSLTSGSRWGEQHF. CDR3 coding DNA: TGTGCCAGCAGTTTGACTAGCGGGAGCAGGTGGGGCGAGCAGCACTTC.

This clone was observed a handful of times. The chain couples TRBV7-2 to TRBJ1-5, with 9 bases identical to TRBD1. The CDR3 is 15 amino acids. Germline-derived CDR1 and CDR2 are SGHTA and FQGNSA. With 5 bases clipped from V and 3 bases from J, the junction kept 5 bases outside the gene matches. Here the CDR3 DNA reads TGTGCCAGCAGCCACGACAGGGGGAACAATCAGCCCCAGCATTTT. Residues: CASSHDRGNNQPQHF.

Note on this clone: Other DNA sequences within the sample encode an identical CDR3. The chain has TRBV9 and TRBJ2-1; TRBD1 matches at 8 bases. The V gene's germline CDR1 is SGDLS and CDR2 YYNGEE. This CDR3 is 15 amino acids long. With 4 bases clipped from V and 1 base from J, the junction kept 4 bases outside the gene matches. CDR3 nucleotides: TGTGCCAGCAGCCCCGGACAGGGATCCTACAATGAGCAGTTCTTC. Residues: CASSPGQGSYNEQFF.

The V gene is TRBV7-9, the J gene TRBJ1-2, with TRBD1 as a possible D gene (5 bases). V shed 1 base and J shed 8 bases, with 17 bases lying between them. Germline CDR1 is SEHNR and CDR2 is FQNEAQ (reference sequence). CDR3 length equals 15 residues. In DNA, the CDR3 is TGTGCCAGCAGCTTAGGGCATGGGGGGAGTGCCGGCTACACCTTC. Its translation is CASSLGHGGSAGYTF.

The V call is TRBV7-9, the J call TRBJ1-5; D may be TRBD1 (5 bases). The V gene's germline CDR1 is SEHNR and CDR2 FQNEAQ (reference sequence). The V end lost 3 bases, the J end lost 3 bases, and 18 bases lay between the germline ends. This CDR3 has 17 residues. The DNA of the CDR3 is TGTGCCAGCAGCTTCTCCGGGGGATGGAGAGACAATCAGCCCCAGCATTTT. Encoded protein: CASSFSGGWRDNQPQHF.

J is TRBJ2-3 and V is TRBV6-4; 9 bases fit TRBD2. This CDR3 is 17 amino acids long. Germline lookup yields CDR1 MRHNA and CDR2 SNTAGT. With V trimmed by 4 bases and J by 1 base, 9 bases remained unmatched. The CDR3 protein is CASSAPSGGPRTDTQYF. DNA for the CDR3: TGTGCCAGCAGTGCGCCCAGCGGGGGGCCCCGCACAGATACGCAGTATTTT.

The chain recombines TRBV5-1 with TRBJ2-2, with D possibly being TRBD1 (6 bases). From germline, CDR1 is SGHRS and CDR2 YFSETQ. V lost 4 bases and J lost 3, with 13 bases in between. This CDR3 has 15 amino acids. The CDR3 DNA reads TGCGCCAGCAGCCCCAGGGGTCACGACACCGGGGAGCTGTTTTTT. Residues: CASSPRGHDTGELFF.

The J gene is TRBJ2-1, the V gene TRBV29-1, with a weak D call TRBD2 (6 bases). The V gene lost 6 bases and the J gene lost 7 bases, with 16 bases spanning the gap. The CDR3 length is 13 residues. CDR1 and CDR2 from the germline V gene are SQVTM and ANQGSEA. The CDR3 reads CSVSERRDNEQFF. The DNA of the CDR3 is TGCAGCGTGTCGGAAAGGAGGGATAATGAGCAGTTCTTC.

This sequence joins TRBV29-1 and TRBJ1-2, with 8 positions matching TRBD1. The CDR3 runs 13 residues. Germline V gene sequence: CDR1 SQVTM, CDR2 ANQGSEA. The V segment lost 6 bases and the J segment 3 bases; nucleotides outside the gene matches: 6. CDR3 in amino acids: CSVGQGQDYGYTF. CDR3 nucleotide sequence: TGCAGCGTAGGACAGGGACAGGACTATGGCTACACCTTC. Together with reference TRBV29-1 and TRBJ1-2, the CDR3 gives the full variable domain: SAVISQKPSRDICQRGTSLTIQCQVDSQVTMMFWYRQQPGQSLTLIATANQGSEATYESGFVIDKFPISRPNLTFSTLTVSNMSPEDSSIYLCSVGQGQDYGYTFGSGTRLTVV.

The rearrangement uses TRBV9 and TRBJ1-3; 8 nucleotides align to TRBD1. The CDR3 spans 15 residues. V lost 4 bases and J lost 2; bases outside the gene matches: 5. The V gene's germline CDR1 is SGDLS and CDR2 YYNGEE. This CDR3 reads CASSNDRGAGNTIYF. The CDR3 region has the DNA TGTGCCAGCAGCAATGACAGGGGTGCTGGAAACACCATATATTTT. Combining the CDR3 with reference TRBV9 and TRBJ1-3 gives the whole variable domain DSGVTQTPKHLITATGQRVTLRCSPRSGDLSVYWYQQSLDQGLQFLIQYYNGEERAKGNILERFSAQQFPDLHSELNLSSLELGDSALYFCASSNDRGAGNTIYFGEGSWLTVV.

The chain combines TRBV4-3 with TRBJ2-1; 11 bases are a match to TRBD2. CDR1 is LGHNA and CDR2 is YSLEER in the germline V gene. This CDR3 is 16 amino acids long. Unmatched junction bases numbered 2, after V lost 0 bases and J lost 4 bases. Here the CDR3 DNA reads TGCGCCAGCAGCCAAGATAGCGGGGGGGTTTACAATGAGCAGTTCTTC. Protein product: CASSQDSGGVYNEQFF.

This clone has a single count. CDR3 DNA: TGTGCCATCAGTGAGTCGTCTGTCACAGATACGCAGTATTTT. Translating gives CAISESSVTDTQYF. The chain combines TRBV10-3 with TRBJ2-3; the D is unclear. The CDR3 spans 14 residues. V lost 0 bases, J lost 2 bases, and 6 bases lay in between. Per the germline V gene, CDR1 is ENHRY and CDR2 is SYGVKD.

V usage is TRBV6-1 and J usage is TRBJ2-7, with 7 bases matching TRBD2. Trimming cost V 0 bases and J 6 bases; bases outside gene matches: 5. Germline CDR1 MNHNS, CDR2 SASEGT. The CDR3 length is 14 residues. The CDR3 sequence is CASSEAWSGTEQYF. The CDR3 nucleotides read TGTGCCAGCAGTGAAGCGTGGAGCGGGACCGAGCAGTACTTC.

This rearrangement joins TRBV7-9 to TRBJ2-7, with TRBD2 identical over 7 bases. This CDR3 region has 14 residues. The J segment lost 4 bases and the V segment lost 3 bases, leaving 6 bases of the junction unmatched. Germline V gives CDR1 SEHNR, CDR2 FQNEAQ (reference sequence). CDR3 DNA: TGTGCCAGCAGCTTGGGGGGAGGGCCATACGAGCAGTACTTC. It specifies CASSLGGGPYEQYF.

This clone has just a few counts. V is TRBV7-9 and J is TRBJ2-7; 7 bases fit TRBD2. Per germline, CDR1 SEHNR and CDR2 FQNEAQ (reference sequence). Losses at the gene ends were 5 bases for V and 3 bases for J; bases not matched to a gene: 13. This CDR3 region has 16 residues. The CDR3 is CASSPRLGAGLYEQYF. CDR3 DNA: TGTGCCAGCAGCCCTCGTTTGGGAGCGGGGCTCTACGAGCAGTACTTC.